This T cell receptor (beta chain) was observed in a study of cytomegalovirus exposure and HLA in healthy donors. Study results and limitations: Analyses of presence and absence presupposed an approximately uniform sequencing depth across donors.

In this sample, this clone turned up once. Its antigen remains unidentified. The ends lost 3 bases at V and 5 bases at J; junction bases unmatched: 11. Germline CDR1 reads MGHRA; CDR2 reads YSYEKL. This CDR3 spans 19 amino acids. The PCR contained 60 Vbeta and 13 Jbeta primers. Measured with immunoSEQ multiplex PCR; TCRdb has only the in-frame clones, and not every one. The table includes 100,000 to 150,000 clones, around 85% detected once. At sampling all donors were nominally healthy, likely with unrecorded immune exposures. The sample was PBMCs. The origin of this receptor is a boy aged 10-17 years in good health and CMV-seronegative. V and J are TRBV4-1 and TRBJ2-1; 15 positions agree with TRBD2. The CDR3 DNA reads as TGCGCCAGCAGCCAGGCACCCGGGACTAGCGGGAGGCTCAACAATGAGCAGTTCTTC. Translating it yields CASSQAPGTSGRLNNEQFF.